This T cell receptor (beta chain) is drawn from a study of CXCR3-negative and CXCR3-positive naive CD8 T cells. Per germline, CDR1 LNHDA and CDR2 SQIVND (reference sequence). This CDR3 region has 16 residues. Carrying UMI labels, the TRB cDNA libraries were prepared through 5' RACE. TCRdb reanalyzed the 5' RACE reads and collapses them to one entry per CDR3 protein, without DNA. The table gives 65,000 to 85,000 distinct CDR3 sequences; the top ten clones make up about 1.5% of it. The sequenced material came from naive CXCR3- CD8+ T cells from blood. The subset is: CD45RO-CCR7+CD27+CD95- naive CD8+ T cells lacking CXCR3 (TNR3-). The V call is TRBV19, the J call TRBJ2-7. This sequence was found in a human donor in good health. Some clones in this sample may be carry-over from other donors' samples. CDR3 amino acids: CASSIEGGIGGHEQYF.